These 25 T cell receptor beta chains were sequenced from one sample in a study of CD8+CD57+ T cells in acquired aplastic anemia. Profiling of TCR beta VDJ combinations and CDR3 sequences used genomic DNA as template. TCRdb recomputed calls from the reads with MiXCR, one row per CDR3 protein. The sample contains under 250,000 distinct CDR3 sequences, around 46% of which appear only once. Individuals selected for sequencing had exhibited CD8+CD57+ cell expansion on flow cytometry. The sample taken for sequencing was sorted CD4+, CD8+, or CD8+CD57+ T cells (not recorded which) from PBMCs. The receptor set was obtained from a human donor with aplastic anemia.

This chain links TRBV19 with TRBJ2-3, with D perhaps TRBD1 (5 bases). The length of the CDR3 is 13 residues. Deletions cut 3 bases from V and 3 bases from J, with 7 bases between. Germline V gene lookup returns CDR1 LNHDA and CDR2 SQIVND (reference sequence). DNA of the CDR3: TGTGCCAGTAGTATTTCAGGGACAGATACGCAGTATTTT. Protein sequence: CASSISGTDTQYF.

The CDR3 DNA sequence: TGTGCCAGTAGTATAGCAATGGGGGGCAGGAACAATGAGCAGTTCTTC. Translating gives CASSIAMGGRNNEQFF. J is TRBJ2-1 and V is TRBV19; possibly TRBD1 or TRBD2 for D (6 bases each). The CDR3 covers 16 residues. V lost 1 base to trimming and J lost 5 bases, with 15 bases between them. Germline V CDR1 and CDR2: LNHDA, SQIVND (reference sequence).

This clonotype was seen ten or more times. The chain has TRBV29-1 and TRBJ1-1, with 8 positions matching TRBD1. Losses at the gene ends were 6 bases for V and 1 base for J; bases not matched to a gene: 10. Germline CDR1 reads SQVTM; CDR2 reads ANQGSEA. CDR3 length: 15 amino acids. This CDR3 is CSVLDRVKGNTEAFF. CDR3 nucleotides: TGCAGCGTCCTGGACAGGGTTAAGGGGAACACTGAAGCTTTCTTT.

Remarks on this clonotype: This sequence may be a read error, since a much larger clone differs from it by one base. This CDR3 reads CARSPDTATLYEQYF. CDR3 sequence (DNA): TGCGCCAGAAGCCCTGACACCGCCACACTCTACGAGCAGTACTTC. The chain links TRBV4-3 to TRBJ2-7, with D unresolved. The CDR3 extends over 15 amino acids. Germline assignment: CDR1 LGHNA and CDR2 YSLEER.

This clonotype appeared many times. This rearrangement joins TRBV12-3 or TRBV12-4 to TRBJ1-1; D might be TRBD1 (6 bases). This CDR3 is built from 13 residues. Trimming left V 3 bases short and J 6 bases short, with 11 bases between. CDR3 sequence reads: CASSLRGASEAFF. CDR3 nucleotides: TGTGCCAGCAGTTTGAGGGGGGCATCTGAAGCTTTCTTT.

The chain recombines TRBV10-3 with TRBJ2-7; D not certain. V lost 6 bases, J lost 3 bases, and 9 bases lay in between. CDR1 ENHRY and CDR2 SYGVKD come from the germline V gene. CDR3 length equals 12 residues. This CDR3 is CAIRQAGYEQYF. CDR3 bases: TGTGCCATCAGACAAGCCGGCTACGAGCAGTACTTC.

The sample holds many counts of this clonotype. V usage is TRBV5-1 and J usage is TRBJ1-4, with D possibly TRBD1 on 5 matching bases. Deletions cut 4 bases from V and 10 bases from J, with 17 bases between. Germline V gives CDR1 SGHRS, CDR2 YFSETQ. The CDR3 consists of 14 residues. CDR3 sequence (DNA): TGCGCCAGCAGCGCAGAAGAGGCCCAGGGAAAACTGTTTTTT. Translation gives CASSAEEAQGKLFF.

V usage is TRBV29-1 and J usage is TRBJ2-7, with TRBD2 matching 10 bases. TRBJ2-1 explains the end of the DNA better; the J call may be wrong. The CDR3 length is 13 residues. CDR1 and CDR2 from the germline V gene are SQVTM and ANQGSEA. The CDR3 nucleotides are TGCAGCGTTGTTCTAGCGGGGGACAATGAGCAGTTCTTC. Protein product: CSVVLAGDNEQFF.

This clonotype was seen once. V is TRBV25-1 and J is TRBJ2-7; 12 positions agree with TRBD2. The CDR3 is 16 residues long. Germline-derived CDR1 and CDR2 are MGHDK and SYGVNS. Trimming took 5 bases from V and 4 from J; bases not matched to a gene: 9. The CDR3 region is CASSPTSGGQGYEQYF. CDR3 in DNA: TGTGCCAGCAGTCCGACTAGCGGGGGACAGGGGTACGAGCAGTACTTC.

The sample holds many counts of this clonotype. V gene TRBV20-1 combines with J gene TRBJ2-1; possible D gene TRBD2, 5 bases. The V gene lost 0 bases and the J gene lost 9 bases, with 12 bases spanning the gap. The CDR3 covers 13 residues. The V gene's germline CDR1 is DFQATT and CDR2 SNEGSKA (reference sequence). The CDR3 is CSARDFRRAEQFF. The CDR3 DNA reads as TGCAGTGCTAGAGATTTTCGGCGGGCTGAGCAGTTCTTC.

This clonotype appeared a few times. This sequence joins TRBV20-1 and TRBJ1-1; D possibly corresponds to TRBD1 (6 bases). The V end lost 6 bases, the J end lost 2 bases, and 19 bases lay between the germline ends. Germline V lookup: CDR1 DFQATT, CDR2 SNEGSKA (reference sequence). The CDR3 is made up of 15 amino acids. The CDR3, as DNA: TGCAGTGCCCTACCTTGGACAGCCGTTAACACTGAAGCTTTCTTT. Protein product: CSALPWTAVNTEAFF.

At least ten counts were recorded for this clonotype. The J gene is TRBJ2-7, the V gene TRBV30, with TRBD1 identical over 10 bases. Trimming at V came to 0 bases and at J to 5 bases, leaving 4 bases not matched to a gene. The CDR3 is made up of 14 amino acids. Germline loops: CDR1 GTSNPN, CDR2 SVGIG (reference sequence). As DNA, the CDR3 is TGTGCCTGGAGTGTAGTGGGGACAGGGGACGAGCAGTACTTC. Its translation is CAWSVVGTGDEQYF.

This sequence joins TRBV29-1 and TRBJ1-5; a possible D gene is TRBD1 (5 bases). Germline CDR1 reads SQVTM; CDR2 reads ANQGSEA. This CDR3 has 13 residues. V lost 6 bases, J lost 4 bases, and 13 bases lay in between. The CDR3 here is CSVGTERNQPQHF. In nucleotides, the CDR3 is TGCAGCGTCGGGACGGAACGGAATCAGCCCCAGCATTTT.

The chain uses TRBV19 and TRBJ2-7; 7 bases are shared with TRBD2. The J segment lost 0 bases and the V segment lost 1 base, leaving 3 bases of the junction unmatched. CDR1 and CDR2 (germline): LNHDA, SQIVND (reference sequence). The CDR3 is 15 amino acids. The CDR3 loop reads CASSIGAGTSYEQYF. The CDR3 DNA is TGTGCCAGTAGTATAGGAGCGGGAACCTCCTACGAGCAGTACTTC.

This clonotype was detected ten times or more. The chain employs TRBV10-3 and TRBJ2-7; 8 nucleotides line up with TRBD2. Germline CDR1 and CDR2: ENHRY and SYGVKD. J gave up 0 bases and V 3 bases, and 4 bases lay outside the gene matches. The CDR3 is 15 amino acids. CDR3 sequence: CAISDSSGSSYEQYF. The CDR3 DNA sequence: TGTGCCATCAGTGACTCTAGCGGGTCCTCCTACGAGCAGTACTTC.

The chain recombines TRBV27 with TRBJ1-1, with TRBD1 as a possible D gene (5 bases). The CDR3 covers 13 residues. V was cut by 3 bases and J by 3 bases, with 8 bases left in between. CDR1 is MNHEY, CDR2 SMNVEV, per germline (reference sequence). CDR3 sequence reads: CASSLWGDTEAFF. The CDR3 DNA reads TGTGCCAGCAGTTTGTGGGGGGACACTGAAGCTTTCTTT.

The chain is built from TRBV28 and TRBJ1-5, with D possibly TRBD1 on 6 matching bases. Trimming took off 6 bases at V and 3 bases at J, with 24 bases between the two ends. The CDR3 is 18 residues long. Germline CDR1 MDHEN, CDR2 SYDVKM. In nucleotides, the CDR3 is TGTGCCAGCAGACCTATACTCCGGGACATATTTGACAATCAGCCCCAGCATTTT. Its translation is CASRPILRDIFDNQPQHF.

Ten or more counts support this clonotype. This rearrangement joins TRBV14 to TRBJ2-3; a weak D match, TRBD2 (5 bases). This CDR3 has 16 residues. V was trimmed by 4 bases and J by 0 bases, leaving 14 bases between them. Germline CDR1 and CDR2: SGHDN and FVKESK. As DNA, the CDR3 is TGTGCCAGCAGCCTTTTGGACTCTTTAAGCACAGATACGCAGTATTTT. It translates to CASSLLDSLSTDTQYF.

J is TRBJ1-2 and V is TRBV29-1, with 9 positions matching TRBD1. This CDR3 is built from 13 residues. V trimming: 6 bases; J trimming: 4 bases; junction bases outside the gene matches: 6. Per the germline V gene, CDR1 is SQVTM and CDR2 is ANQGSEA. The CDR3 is CSVGTGRGYGYTF. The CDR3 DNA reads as TGCAGCGTGGGGACAGGGAGGGGCTATGGCTACACCTTC.

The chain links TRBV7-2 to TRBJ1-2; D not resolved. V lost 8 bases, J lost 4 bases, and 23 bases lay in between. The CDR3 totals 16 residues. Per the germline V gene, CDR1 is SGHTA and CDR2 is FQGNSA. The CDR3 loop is CASGRDLKEYSYGYTF. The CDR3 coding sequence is TGTGCCAGCGGCCGTGACCTAAAGGAATACAGCTATGGCTACACCTTC.

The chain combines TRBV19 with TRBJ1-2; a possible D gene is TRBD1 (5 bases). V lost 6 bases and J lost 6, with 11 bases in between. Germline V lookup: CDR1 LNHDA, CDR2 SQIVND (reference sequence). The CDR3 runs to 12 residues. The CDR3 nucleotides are TGTGCCAGTAGGAAGGGGACGGATGGCTACACCTTC. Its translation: CASRKGTDGYTF.

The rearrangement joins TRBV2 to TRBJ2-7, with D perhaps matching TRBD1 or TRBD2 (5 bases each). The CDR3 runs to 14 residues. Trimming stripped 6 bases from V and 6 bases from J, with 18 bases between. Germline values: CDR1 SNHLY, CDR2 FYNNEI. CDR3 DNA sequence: TGTGCCAGCAGCCGCTATGGGGGATCGTTCGAGCAGTACTTC. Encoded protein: CASSRYGGSFEQYF.

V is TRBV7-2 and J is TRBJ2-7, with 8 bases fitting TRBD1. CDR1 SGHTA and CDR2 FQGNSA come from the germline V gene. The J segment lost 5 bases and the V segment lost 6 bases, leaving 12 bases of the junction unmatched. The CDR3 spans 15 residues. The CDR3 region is CASSSTTGTGHEQYF. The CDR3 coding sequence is TGTGCCAGCAGTTCTACTACCGGGACAGGCCACGAGCAGTACTTC.

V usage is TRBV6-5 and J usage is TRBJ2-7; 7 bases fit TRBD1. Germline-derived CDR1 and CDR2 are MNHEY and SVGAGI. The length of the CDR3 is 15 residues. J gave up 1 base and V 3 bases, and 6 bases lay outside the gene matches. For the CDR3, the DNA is TGTGCCAGCAGTTATGGGCAGGGGGTATCCTACGAGCAGTACTTC. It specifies CASSYGQGVSYEQYF.

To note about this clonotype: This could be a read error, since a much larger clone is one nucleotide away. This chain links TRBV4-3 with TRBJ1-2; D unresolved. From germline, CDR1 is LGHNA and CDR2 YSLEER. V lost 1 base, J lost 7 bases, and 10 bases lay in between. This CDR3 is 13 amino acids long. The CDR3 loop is CASSQGPSGGYTF. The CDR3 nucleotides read TGCGCCAGCAGCCAAGGTCCCTCCGGTGGCTACACCTTC.